Reported below is one T cell receptor (beta chain). Its antigen is unidentified. The read ends 3 residues shy of where the CDR3 ends; the end is completed using the germline J gene. Mixed chimerism was transient after nonmyeloablative marrow transplants from related graft donors. The CDR3 runs to 13 residues. Germline lookup yields CDR1 SQVTM and CDR2 ANQGSEA. Losses at the gene ends were 6 bases for V and 3 bases for J; bases not matched to a gene: 5. The data were obtained in a study of Tregs in tolerant kidney transplant recipients. General study points: Few patients were studied, so findings need validation in larger groups.

Generated by immunoSEQ multiplex PCR, the TCRdb table keeps only in-frame clones and is missing some. This sample's table reports around 15,000 clones. Sequenced material: CD4+ T cells from blood (PBMCs), taken 12 months after the transplant. The chain recombines TRBV29-1 with TRBJ2-1; 7 nucleotides align to TRBD2. The receptor's source is a human patient who received a combined kidney and bone marrow transplant. The graft donor may be the source of some T cells. The CDR3 bases that were read are TGCAGCGTAAAGGGGAGGGTCTACAATGAG. It is translated as CSVKGRVYNE. The CDR3 in full is CSVKGRVYNEQFF.